The rows below give T cell receptor beta chains drawn from one sample of a study of post-analysis software for immune sequencing data. TCRdb re-analysed the PCR reads in MiXCR, keeping a single row per CDR3 protein. This sample has roughly 400,000 distinct CDR3 sequences, with approximately 39% found just once. Material for sequencing was blood. The receptors come from a girl aged 2-9 years with multiple sclerosis. CDR3s include the opening cysteine and the closing phenylalanine or tryptophan. Fields, in order: D gene, clone size, V gene, J gene, CDR3 DNA, CDR3 protein. A D gene is named only where the DNA matches it firmly. Size values are once, few and many counts, or a class for expanded clones, and some rows have none.

-	-	TRBV4-1	TRBJ2-5	TGCGCCAGCAGCCAACAACTAGCTAAGGAGACCCAGTACTTC	CASSQQLAKETQYF
-	few	TRBV7-3	TRBJ2-3	TGTGCCAGCAGCCGAGGACCAGGGGATACGCAGTATTTT	CASSRGPGDTQYF
TRBD1	-	TRBV6-2/TRBV6-3	TRBJ2-1	TGTGCCAGCCACGGGACAGGGAACAATGAGCAGTTCTTC	CASHGTGNNEQFF
TRBD1	-	TRBV20-1	TRBJ2-7	TGCAGTGCTAGCCCCATGGAGCGGGACAGGGTGACCTACGAGCAGTACTTC	CSASPMERDRVTYEQYF
-	few	TRBV20-1	TRBJ2-5	TGCAGTGCGGCCGGGACCACTAAAGAGACCCAGTACTTC	CSAAGTTKETQYF
-	-	TRBV15	TRBJ2-7	TGTGCCACCAGCCGGGGGATTGACTACGAGCAGTACTTC	CATSRGIDYEQYF
TRBD2	-	TRBV12-3/TRBV12-4	TRBJ2-7	TGTGCCAGCAGTGCACTAGCGGGGGGCGAGCAGTACTTC	CASSALAGGEQYF
-	-	TRBV18	TRBJ2-1	TGTGCCAGCTCAAGGGATAAAAACAGGGTCTCCTACAATGAGCAGTTCTTC	CASSRDKNRVSYNEQFF
-	-	TRBV28	TRBJ2-4	TGTGCCAGCAGTTCAACAGGGTTAGCCAAAAACATTCAGTACTTC	CASSSTGLAKNIQYF
-	few	TRBV5-6	TRBJ1-5	TGTGCCAGCAGCTTGGGACGCATGGGCGGCCAGCCCCAGCATTTT	CASSLGRMGGQPQHF